This paragraph covers one T cell receptor beta chain sequence. The data originate from a study of blood T cell repertoires in COVID-19. About the research overall: Material from acute and convalescent COVID-19 was sourced from the United States, Italy and Spain. T cells, B-cell-depleted T cells, or PBMCs supplied cDNA or gDNA.

How the authors handled the data: For nucleated cells, counts were estimated from reference gene primer amplification. Here immunoSEQ multiplex PCR was the method, and the copy in TCRdb shows in-frame clones only, minus some. D and trimming come from the DNA, and the V and J calls and clone size come from that table. The sample includes a few hundred thousand clones, roughly nine tenths seen only once; the top ten take 1.5% to 2%. Sequencing used peripheral blood. The sequence was obtained from a man in his forties with active or convalescent COVID-19.

This CDR3 reads CASSIRDSYGYTF. CDR3 sequence (DNA): TGTGCCAGTAGTATAAGGGACAGCTATGGCTACACCTTC. The V call is TRBV19, the J call TRBJ1-2, with 7 bases matching TRBD1. This CDR3 has 13 amino acids. The V segment lost 2 bases and the J segment 4 bases; nucleotides outside the gene matches: 1. Germline V lookup: CDR1 LNHDA, CDR2 SQIVND (reference sequence).